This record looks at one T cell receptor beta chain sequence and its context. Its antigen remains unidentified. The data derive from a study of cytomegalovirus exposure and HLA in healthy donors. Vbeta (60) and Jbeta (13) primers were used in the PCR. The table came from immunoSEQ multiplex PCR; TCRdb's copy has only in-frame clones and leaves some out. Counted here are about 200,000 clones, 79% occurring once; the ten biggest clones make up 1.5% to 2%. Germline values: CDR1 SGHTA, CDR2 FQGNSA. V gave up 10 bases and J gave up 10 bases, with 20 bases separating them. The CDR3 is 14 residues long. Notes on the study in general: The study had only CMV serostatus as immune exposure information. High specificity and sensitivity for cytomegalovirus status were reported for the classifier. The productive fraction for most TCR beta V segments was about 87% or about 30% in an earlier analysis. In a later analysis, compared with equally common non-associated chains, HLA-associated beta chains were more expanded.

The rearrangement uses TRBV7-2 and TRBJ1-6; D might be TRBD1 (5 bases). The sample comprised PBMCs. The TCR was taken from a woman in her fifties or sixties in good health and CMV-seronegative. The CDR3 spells CATLRGGSNSPLHF. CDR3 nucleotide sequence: TGTGCCACCCTCCGCGGGGGGAGCAACTCACCCCTCCACTTT.